These 5 T cell receptor beta chains were sequenced from one sample in a study of neurological immune-mediated disorders. TCRdb redid the calling of the 5' RACE reads with MiXCR, one entry per CDR3 protein. This sample has tens of thousands of distinct CDR3 sequences, with 4% to 6% found just once. Sequencing used PBMCs. Receptors originate from a man in his late teens or twenties with multiple sclerosis.

Many counts were recorded for this clonotype. The chain uses TRBV5-1 and TRBJ2-3; TRBD2 matches at 7 bases. CDR3 length equals 14 residues. The germline V gene encodes CDR1 SGHRS and CDR2 YFSETQ. J was trimmed by 2 bases and V by 7 bases; bases with no gene match: 7. Written as DNA, the CDR3 is TGCGCCAGCTCGGGGCGGGGGAACACAGATACGCAGTATTTT. This translates into CASSGRGNTDTQYF.

This clonotype turned up a few times. This chain joins TRBV6-1 and TRBJ2-5, with D tentatively TRBD2 (5 bases). The CDR3 totals 14 residues. Trimming stripped 2 bases from V and 7 bases from J, with 14 bases between. Looked up from germline, CDR1 is MNHNS and CDR2 is SASEGT. Here the CDR3 reads CASSEWQRSGTQYF. The CDR3 DNA is TGTGCCAGCAGTGAATGGCAGCGGTCAGGGACCCAGTACTTC.

This clonotype has at least ten counts. The chain is built from TRBV5-1 and TRBJ1-1; no definite D call. Germline V gene sequence: CDR1 SGHRS, CDR2 YFSETQ. The CDR3 covers 15 residues. Trimming pared 2 bases from V and 0 bases from J, leaving 11 bases between. Written as DNA, the CDR3 is TGCGCCAGCAGCTTTGGAGCCTCCGTGAACACTGAAGCTTTCTTT. Translation gives CASSFGASVNTEAFF.

This clonotype was counted ten times or more. V gene TRBV20-1 combines with J gene TRBJ2-7; 8 positions match TRBD1. The germline gives CDR1 DFQATT, CDR2 SNEGSKA (reference sequence). J gave up 6 bases and V 4 bases, and 8 bases lay outside the gene matches. This CDR3 spans 13 amino acids. The CDR3 nucleotides are TGCAGTGCTATCTCCGGGACAGGTGCCGAGCAGTACTTC. Its protein product is CSAISGTGAEQYF.

In the case of this clonotype: Being one base from a much bigger clone, this may be a read error. The J gene is TRBJ1-1, the V gene TRBV5-1; D is unresolved. CDR1 is SGHRS, CDR2 YFSETQ, per germline. The CDR3 has 14 residues. The DNA of the CDR3 is TGCGACAGCAGCTTGGGATCAGCGAACACTGAAGCTTTCTTT. Protein: CDSSLGSANTEAFF.